The next 3 T cell receptor beta chains were all read from a single sample in a study of regulatory T cells in long-lasting Graves disease. The sample's time point: newly diagnosed GD, antithyroid drugs for less than 3 months. PBMC-extracted RNA yielded the TCR library. Libraries of TCR beta came from iRepertoire HTBI primers plus Arm-PCR of CDR3 regions. Each CDR3 protein gets one entry after TCRdb re-called the multiplex PCR reads with MiXCR. Altogether over 400,000 distinct CDR3 sequences are present, 11% to 15% being singletons, with the ten largest covering over 15%. Another study also made use of these data, one on T cells in Graves' hyperthyroidism and ophthalmopathy.

The sample was peripheral blood mononuclear cells (PBMCs), taken at new diagnosis, from a patient treated with antithyroid drugs. These receptors all come from a woman in her forties or fifties with Graves disease.

This clonotype was observed many times. The genes are TRBV30 and TRBJ2-7, with a tentative D call TRBD1 (6 bases). CDR3 length: 14 residues. Trimming took 2 bases from V and 1 from J, leaving 12 bases between them. CDR1 is GTSNPN and CDR2 is SVGIG in the germline V gene (reference sequence). CDR3 sequence (DNA): TGTGCCTGGAGTTCGGCAGGGGTATCCTACGAGCAGTACTTC. As protein: CAWSSAGVSYEQYF.

In its sample, this clonotype was seen many times. The CDR3 DNA sequence: TGTGCCAGCAGGGGGGCGGGAGTTACCTACGAGCAGTACTTC. Its protein is CASRGAGVTYEQYF. This chain uses TRBV2 with TRBJ2-7; tentative D call: TRBD2 (7 bases). Trimming pared 6 bases from V and 2 bases from J, leaving 14 bases between. This CDR3 region has 14 residues. The germline CDR1 and CDR2 sequences are SNHLY and FYNNEI.

This clonotype was observed many times. CDR3 sequence (DNA): TGTGCCAGCAGTGGCTCAGCGGGAGCGAACACCGGGGAGCTGTTTTTT. It encodes CASSGSAGANTGELFF. The chain combines TRBV2 with TRBJ2-2, with 8 bases that match TRBD2. V dropped 4 bases and J dropped 0; count of bases not matched to a gene: 4. Germline CDR1 reads SNHLY; CDR2 reads FYNNEI. CDR3 length: 16 residues.